The entry below gives a single T cell receptor (beta chain) sequence along with its context. Its target is unknown. The data were obtained in a study of response to subunit inactivated influenza vaccine. CDR1 LGHNA and CDR2 YSLEER come from the germline V gene. The CDR3 is 16 amino acids. V was clipped by 3 bases and J by 8 bases; unmatched bases: 11. Findings of the study overall: Authors suggested few new T cells are recruited by each seasonal influenza vaccination.

TCRdb re-called the RT-PCR reads with MiXCR, one entry per CDR3 protein. The sample holds about 300,000 distinct CDR3 sequences, 21% seen once. The clonotype comes from a man aged 50 to 75 who received an inactivated influenza vaccine. The starting material was PBMCs from blood, obtained about 20 months after vaccination. This chain connects TRBV4-3 to TRBJ1-4; 8 bases agree with TRBD1. CDR3 DNA: TGCGCCAGCAGCCAGGAATACCGACAGGGGCACGAAAAACTGTTTTTT. It is translated as CASSQEYRQGHEKLFF.